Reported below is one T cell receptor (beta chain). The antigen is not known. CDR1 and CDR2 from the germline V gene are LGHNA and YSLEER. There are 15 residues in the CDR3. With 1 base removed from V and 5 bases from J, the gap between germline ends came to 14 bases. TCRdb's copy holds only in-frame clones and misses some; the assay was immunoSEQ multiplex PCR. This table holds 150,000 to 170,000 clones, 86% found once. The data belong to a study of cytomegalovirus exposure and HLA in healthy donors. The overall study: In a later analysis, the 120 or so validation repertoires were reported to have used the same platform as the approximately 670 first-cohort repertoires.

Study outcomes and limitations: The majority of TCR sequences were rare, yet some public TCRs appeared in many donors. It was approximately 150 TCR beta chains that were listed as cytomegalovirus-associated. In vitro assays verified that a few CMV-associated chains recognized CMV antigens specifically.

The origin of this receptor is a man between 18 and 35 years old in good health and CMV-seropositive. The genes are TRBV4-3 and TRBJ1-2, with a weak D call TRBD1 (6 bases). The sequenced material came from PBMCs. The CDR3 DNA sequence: TGCGCCAGCAGCCAAGGCCAGGGGAACGGGTATGGCTACACCTTC. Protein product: CASSQGQGNGYGYTF.